The sequence of this TCR beta chain was determined in a study of cytomegalovirus exposure and HLA in healthy donors (dated 2017 in TCRdb). Notes on the research overall: An earlier analysis of several hundred of the donors reported roughly 300 Gb of sequence data and 117 million unique TCR beta sequences obtained from approximately 180 million T cells. The study used immunosequencing to profile the T cell repertoires of hundreds of subjects and linked those repertoires to cytomegalovirus serostatus. Typing coverage differed by locus: A, B, C, DRB1 and DQB1 were typed in about 629-630 donors, DQA1 in approximately 520, DPA1 in approximately 610, and DPB1 in 450 to 480. Every discovery cohort repertoire had been produced on one sequencing platform. To decide whether each TCR beta V gene segment behaved as functional or pseudogenic, an earlier analysis of some 600 of the donors relied on high-throughput TCR beta sequencing. Donor age, sex, ethnicity and CMV serostatus were compiled alongside the repertoire data. The study aimed to test whether signatures of past pathogen exposure could be identified by cataloging public T cell receptors. A later analysis re-analyzed previously published TCR beta repertoires from approximately 670 donors and added high-resolution HLA genotyping to study TCR occurrence patterns. Because of strong linkage in the cohort, a few DR-DQ haplotypes were treated as single units for association and clustering. HLA typing covered class I and class II loci at four-digit resolution. The study combined high-throughput TCR immunosequencing, statistical association of individual TCRs with disease status, and machine learning to predict cytomegalovirus infection status. Of the approximately 400 genotyped donors, less than 90% were placed in the genetic ancestry cluster associated with self-reported Caucasian donors. Among approximately 370 genotyped donors of the cohort, an average of roughly 230,000 unique TCR beta nucleotide sequences was sequenced per donor, of which 15% to 20% were non-productive. An early release that covered around 590 HLA-typed donors contained 250 to 350 gigabases of sequencing data and 70 million to 100 million unique TCR sequences. A later genetic analysis took genome-wide SNP genotypes for about three fifths of the roughly 700 donors and used that subset as a discovery cohort. Besides the first cohort of roughly 640 subjects, a separate validation cohort made up of over 100 different subjects was used. In the later analysis, no new phenotypic data were used to find candidate immune exposures; instead, reliance was placed on TCR beta sequences and their occurrence across donors.

The library was prepared using the immunoSEQ multiplex PCR assay. The multiplex PCR relied on a mix of 60 forward primers for TCR Vbeta segments and 13 reverse primers for TCR Jbeta segments. The CDR3 region of rearranged TCR beta genes was amplified from genomic DNA with a multiplex PCR assay. The amplified TCR beta libraries were sequenced on the Illumina HiSeq System as 87-base-pair reads. Per the original workflow: In a later analysis, some 80 million unique TCR beta chains were counted across the approximately 640 repertoires, and about 9.9 million of these chains were shared by at least two donors. A nearest-neighbor algorithm error-corrected the raw reads and collapsed the reads into unique sequences, merging closely related sequences to remove PCR and sequencing errors. V, D and J gene segments were assigned by aligning CDR3 sequences to IMGT reference sequences. For a sequence to be retained, a match of at least six nucleotides to both a V gene segment and a J gene segment was required. Rearrangements were called productive when the CDR3 lacked stop codons and stayed in frame with V and J; all others were non-productive. Following IMGT convention, CDR3 was defined as the stretch from the second conserved V-encoded cysteine to the conserved J-encoded phenylalanine. The earlier analysis of 587 of the donors excluded sequences that lacked an unambiguous match to a single V gene segment. In an earlier analysis of several hundred of the donors, V segments were called functional above 56.7% productive rearrangements and were called segregating when the between-donor standard deviation exceeded 5%. A statistical classification framework was built for diagnosing cytomegalovirus status from the catalog of TCR beta chain sequences. In a later analysis, V and J genes were assigned by comparing TCR nucleotide sequences against IMGT/GENE-DB human TR gene sequences. Using the TCRdist pipeline, a later analysis assigned CDR3 sequences along with most-parsimonious VDJ recombination scenarios. In a later analysis, each TCR beta chain was defined by its CDR3 amino acid sequence together with its V-gene family, and reads lacking a unique V-gene family were excluded. In a later analysis, 500 to 700 highly shared, low-generation-probability nucleotide sequences were removed to address suspected cross-contamination and a sequencing artifact. For each public chain, a later analysis derived a clonal expansion index from normalized ranks of inferred template counts within each repertoire. In a later analysis, generation probabilities were computed with a VDJ recombination model fitted to out-of-frame rearrangements, and the resulting probabilities were checked against IGoR. In a later analysis, TCR-TCR, TCR-HLA and TCR-CMV co-occurrence was scored with hypergeometric tests, and a repertoire-size bias correction was applied to TCR pairs. In a later analysis, false discovery rates were estimated by permuting HLA or CMV assignments 20 times. A later analysis grouped co-occurring TCRs with DBSCAN, adding TCRdist sequence similarity when clustering within HLA-allele-positive subsets. Repertoires with fewer than 30,000 or more than 120,000 public chains, plus five repertoires with anomalous nucleotide sharing, were excluded from co-occurrence clustering. As stored in TCRdb, this immuneACCESS dataset retains in-frame rearrangements with V and J assigned. A fraction of the clones does not appear; measured against another copy, unresolved V genes explain less than half of the discrepancy, and the remainder lacks a known reason. V and J calls and clone size are given by that table; D and trimming were obtained from the DNA. The table for this sample lists 150,000 to 200,000 clones; approximately 88% of them were counted only once. About 0.26% of the sample is taken by the ten largest.

The cohort consisted of some 730 healthy bone marrow donors. At the time of sampling, all cohort members were nominally healthy, though unrecorded immune exposures were likely present. The donor was CMV seronegative and belonged to the group of 350 to 400 seronegative cohort members. Each donor provided a peripheral blood sample, and peripheral blood mononuclear cells were used for TCR beta sequencing. The Qiagen DNeasy Blood Extraction Kit was used to extract genomic DNA from the blood cell samples. Measured from the cysteine to the phenylalanine, the CDR3 is 12 residues long. Only the CDR3 region is kept as DNA, spanning 36 bases read in frame from base 1. CDR1 LGHNA and CDR2 YNFKEQ are derived from the germline V gene. V is clipped by 3 bases and J by 9 bases, and the sequence between their germline boundaries is 9 bases long. Results the study describes overall, beyond this receptor: A few of the identified cytomegalovirus-associated TCR beta chains were confirmed in vitro to be specific for cytomegalovirus antigens. The study listed 164 TCR beta chains as associated with cytomegalovirus. In a later analysis, several top co-occurrence clusters were reported to appear linked to parvovirus B19, influenza, CMV and Epstein-Barr virus. In an earlier analysis of 587 of the donors, most TCR beta V segments appeared in productive rearrangements about 90% or about 30% of the time, broadly matching IMGT annotations. The sequencing pipeline was judged likely to have produced a cluster of highly shared sequence variants as a technical artifact. Correlated functional status among segregating V segments might reflect linkage disequilibrium, but an unknown experimental factor could not be ruled out. Strong co-occurrence of HLA alleles, especially DR and DQ, made assigning TCR associations to individual alleles difficult. According to a later analysis, most CMV-associated TCR beta chains appeared to be HLA-restricted, and the HLA associations seemed to be driven largely by CMV exposure. In a later genetic analysis, a missense DCLRE1C variant was associated with V-gene and J-gene trimming of TCR beta chains, and the association was replicated in an independent cohort. Because counts were too low, seventeen rarely observed V segments, including chromosome 9 orphons, were excluded from the earlier analysis of 587 of the donors. In a later analysis, TCR association rates were found to vary across HLA loci, with the most associated TCRs seen for DRB1 alleles and the fewest for HLA-C alleles. In a later analysis, around 17,000 TCR beta sequences were associated with specific HLA alleles at a false discovery rate of 0.05. Presence/absence analyses assumed roughly uniform sequencing depth across donors, an assumption that may not hold. The classifier was reported to diagnose cytomegalovirus status with high specificity and sensitivity in both the original and validation cohorts. The 87-base-pair reads could not distinguish some IMGT-functional V segments, including TRBV6-2 and TRBV6-3, so those segments were excluded. A further reported finding was that TCR beta sequences accurately predicted the HLA-A and HLA-B alleles for most subjects in the first cohort. Immune exposure information for the cohort was limited to CMV serostatus. In this cohort, only TCR beta chains were sequenced, and detectable features were limited by the absence of alpha or paired-chain data. While some public TCRs were present in many individuals, most TCR sequences turned up only very rarely across donors. A later analysis found that HLA-associated TCR beta chains were more clonally expanded and had lower generation probabilities than equally common non-associated chains. A later genetic analysis reported fewer N-insertions in productive TCRs among donors in an Asian-associated ancestry cluster than the roughly 640-donor mean. The authors suggested that the approach could potentially be extended to other disease states and immunological phenotypes. Because some donors lacked HLA typing at each locus, the association tests relied only on the typed subset.

Concerning this clone itself: The antigen it recognizes is unknown. Per-base quality was not reported, and no clone a single base away is much larger than it.

The rearranged segments are TRBV4-2 and TRBJ2-1; the D gene is unclear. Sample: PBMCs. The TCR originated in a boy between 10 and 17 years old in good health and CMV-seronegative. The nucleotide sequence is TGTGCCAGCAGCCAGGTTTCCGGTGAGCAGTTCTTC. Translated, it reads CASSQVSGEQFF.